This record concerns one T cell receptor (beta chain) sequence. Genomic DNA was the PCR template. Multiplex PCR with 30 forward and 13 reverse primers amplified the TCR beta CDR3. TCRdb ran MiXCR on the multiplex PCR reads and lists one entry per CDR3 protein. The data show 250,000 or so distinct CDR3 sequences, with roughly 50% seen just once and roughly 13% held by the top ten. This sample stems from a study of type 1 and type 2 diabetes patients. The V and J ends lost 11 bases and 0 bases, in that order; junction bases with no gene match: 18. This CDR3 is built from 19 residues. This clonotype originated in a man between 18 and 35 years old with type 2 diabetes. The source material was peripheral blood mononuclear cells (PBMCs). The chain combines TRBV6-7 with TRBJ1-6, with 8 bases aligning to TRBD1. TRBV6-7 is marked as an open reading frame, function uncertain. The CDR3 here is CAFLGQGRPSSSYNSPLHF. In DNA, the CDR3 is TGTGCCTTCCTCGGACAGGGAAGACCTAGCAGCTCCTATAATTCACCCCTCCACTTT.